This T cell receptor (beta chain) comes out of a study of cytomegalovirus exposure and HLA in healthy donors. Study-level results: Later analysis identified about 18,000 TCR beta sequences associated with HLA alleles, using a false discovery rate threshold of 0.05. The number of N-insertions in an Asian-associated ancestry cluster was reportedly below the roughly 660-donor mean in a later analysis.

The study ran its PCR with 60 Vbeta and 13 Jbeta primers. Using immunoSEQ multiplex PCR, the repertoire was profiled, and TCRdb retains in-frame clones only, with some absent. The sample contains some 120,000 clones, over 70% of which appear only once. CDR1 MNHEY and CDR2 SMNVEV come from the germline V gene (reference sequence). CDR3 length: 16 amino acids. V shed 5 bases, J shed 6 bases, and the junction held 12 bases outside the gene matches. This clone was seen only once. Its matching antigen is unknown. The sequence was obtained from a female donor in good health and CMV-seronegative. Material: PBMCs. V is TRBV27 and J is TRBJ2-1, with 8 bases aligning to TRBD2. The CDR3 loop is CASSPLERGPSNEQFF. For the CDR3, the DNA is TGTGCCAGCAGTCCCCTCGAGCGGGGGCCCAGCAATGAGCAGTTCTTC.